This T cell receptor beta chain was found in a study of cytomegalovirus exposure and HLA in healthy donors. Only one count was recorded for this clone. CDR1 SGHRS and CDR2 YFSETQ come from the germline V gene. CDR3 length: 15 amino acids. V shed 3 bases and J 4 bases; nucleotides not matched to a gene: 5. Researchers ran the PCR with 60 Vbeta and 13 Jbeta primers. In the source study's methods: Tens of millions of unique TCR beta chains, about 12 million shared, were counted in a later analysis. Some clones are missing from TCRdb's copy, which holds only in-frame ones; the method was immunoSEQ multiplex PCR. V, J and clone size are those of that table, while D and trimming were read from the DNA. The sample yields 100,000 to 150,000 clones, 82% seen once.

This rearrangement joins TRBV5-1 to TRBJ2-1, with 9 bases identical to TRBD2. The receptor comes from a woman aged 45-59 years in good health and CMV-seropositive. The material sequenced was PBMCs. CDR3 in DNA: TGCGCCAGCAGCTCTTCGGCGGGAGGGTACAATGAGCAGTTCTTC. Its protein product is CASSSSAGGYNEQFF.